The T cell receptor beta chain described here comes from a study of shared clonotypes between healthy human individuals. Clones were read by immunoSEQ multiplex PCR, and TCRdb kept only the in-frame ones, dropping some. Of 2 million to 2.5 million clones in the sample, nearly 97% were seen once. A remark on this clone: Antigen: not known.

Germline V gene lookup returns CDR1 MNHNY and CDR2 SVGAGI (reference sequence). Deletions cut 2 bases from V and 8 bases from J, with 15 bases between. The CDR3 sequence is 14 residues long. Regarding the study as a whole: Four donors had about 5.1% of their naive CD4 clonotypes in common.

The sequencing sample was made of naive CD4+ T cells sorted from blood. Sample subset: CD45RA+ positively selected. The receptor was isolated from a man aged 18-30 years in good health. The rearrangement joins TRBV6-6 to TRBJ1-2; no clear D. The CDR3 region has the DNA TGTGCCAGCAGTTACCCGGTGGGGAGTATGGGCTACACCTTC. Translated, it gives CASSYPVGSMGYTF.